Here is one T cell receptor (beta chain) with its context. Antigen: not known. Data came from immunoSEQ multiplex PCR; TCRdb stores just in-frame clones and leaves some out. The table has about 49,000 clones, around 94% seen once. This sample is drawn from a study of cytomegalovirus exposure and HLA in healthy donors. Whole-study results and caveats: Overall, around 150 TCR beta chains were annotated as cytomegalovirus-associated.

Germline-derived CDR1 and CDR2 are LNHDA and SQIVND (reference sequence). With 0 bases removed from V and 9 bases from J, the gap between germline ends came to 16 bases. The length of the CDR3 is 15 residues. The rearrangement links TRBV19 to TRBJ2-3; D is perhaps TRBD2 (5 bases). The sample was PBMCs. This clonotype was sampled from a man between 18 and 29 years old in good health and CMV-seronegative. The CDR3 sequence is CASSIDLDSVGTQYF. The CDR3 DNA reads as TGTGCCAGTAGTATAGATCTGGACTCCGTGGGGACGCAGTATTTT.